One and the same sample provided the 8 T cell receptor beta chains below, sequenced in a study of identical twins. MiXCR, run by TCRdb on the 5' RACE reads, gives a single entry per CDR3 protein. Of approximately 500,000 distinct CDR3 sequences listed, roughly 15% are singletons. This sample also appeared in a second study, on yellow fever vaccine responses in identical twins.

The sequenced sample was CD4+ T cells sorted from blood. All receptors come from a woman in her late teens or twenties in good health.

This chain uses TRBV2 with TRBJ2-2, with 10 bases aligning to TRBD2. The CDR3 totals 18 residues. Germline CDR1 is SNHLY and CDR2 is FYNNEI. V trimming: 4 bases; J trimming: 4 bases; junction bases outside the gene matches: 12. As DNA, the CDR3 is TGTGCCAGCAGTGCCCAAAGTGGACTAGCGGTCCCCACCGGGGAGCTGTTTTTT. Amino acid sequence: CASSAQSGLAVPTGELFF. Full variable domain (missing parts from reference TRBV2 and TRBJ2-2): EPEVTQTPSHQVTQMGQEVILRCVPISNHLYFYWYRQILGQKVEFLVSFYNNEISEKSEIFDDQFSVERPDGSNFTLKIRSTKLEDSAMYFCASSAQSGLAVPTGELFFGEGSRLTVL.

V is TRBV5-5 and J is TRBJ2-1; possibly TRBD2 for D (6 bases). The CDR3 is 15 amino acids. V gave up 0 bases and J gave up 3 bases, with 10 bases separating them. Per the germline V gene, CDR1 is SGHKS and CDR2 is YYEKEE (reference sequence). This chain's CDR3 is CASSLAGVGYNEQFF. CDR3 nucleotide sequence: TGTGCCAGCAGCTTGGCGGGAGTAGGCTACAATGAGCAGTTCTTC.

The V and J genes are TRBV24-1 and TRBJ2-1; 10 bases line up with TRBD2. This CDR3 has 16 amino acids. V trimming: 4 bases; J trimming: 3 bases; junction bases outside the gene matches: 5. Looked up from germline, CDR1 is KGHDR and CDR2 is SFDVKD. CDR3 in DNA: TGTGCCACCAGTGACTCTAGCGGGAGTATCTACAATGAGCAGTTCTTC. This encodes CATSDSSGSIYNEQFF.

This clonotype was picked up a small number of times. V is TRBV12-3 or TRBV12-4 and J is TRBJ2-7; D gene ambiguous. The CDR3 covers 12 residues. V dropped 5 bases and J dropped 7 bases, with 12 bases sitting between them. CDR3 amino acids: CASSLSTGEQYF. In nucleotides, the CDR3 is TGTGCCAGCAGTCTCAGCACTGGTGAGCAGTACTTC.

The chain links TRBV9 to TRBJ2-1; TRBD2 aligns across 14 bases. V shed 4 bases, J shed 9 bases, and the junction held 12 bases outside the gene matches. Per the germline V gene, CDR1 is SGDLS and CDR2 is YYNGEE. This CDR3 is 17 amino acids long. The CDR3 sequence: CASSPRGGTSGSLEQFF. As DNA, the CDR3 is TGTGCCAGCAGCCCTCGGGGGGGGACTAGCGGGAGTCTTGAGCAGTTCTTC.

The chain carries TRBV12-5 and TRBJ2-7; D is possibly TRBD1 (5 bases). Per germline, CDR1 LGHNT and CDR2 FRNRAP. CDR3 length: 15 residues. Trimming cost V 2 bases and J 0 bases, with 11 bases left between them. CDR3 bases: TGTGCTAGTGGTTTGAAAAACAGGAGCTCCTACGAGCAGTACGTC. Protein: CASGLKNRSSYEQYV.

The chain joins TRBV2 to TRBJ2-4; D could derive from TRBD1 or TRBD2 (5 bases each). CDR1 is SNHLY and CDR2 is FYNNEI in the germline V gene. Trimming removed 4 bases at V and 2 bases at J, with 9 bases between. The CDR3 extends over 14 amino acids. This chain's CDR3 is CASSGEGSKNIQYF. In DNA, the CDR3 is TGTGCCAGCAGTGGAGAGGGGTCCAAAAACATTCAGTACTTC.

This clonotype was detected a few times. This CDR3 reads CASSISGGNTGELFF. The CDR3 bases are TGTGCCAGCAGTATTAGCGGGGGGAACACCGGGGAGCTGTTTTTT. This chain links TRBV2 with TRBJ2-2, with 9 bases aligning to TRBD2. CDR3 length: 15 residues. With 5 bases clipped from V and 1 base from J, the junction kept 2 bases outside the gene matches. CDR1 is SNHLY, CDR2 FYNNEI, per germline.